These 26 T cell receptor beta chains were all obtained from the same sample, sequenced in a study of T-cell memory formation after mild COVID-19. TCRdb reprocessed the 5' RACE reads via MiXCR and lists one record per CDR3 protein. The sample comprises about 320,000 distinct CDR3 sequences, 14% of which are singletons, and roughly a fifth rests with the top ten. Sequenced material: PBMCs or a T cell subset sorted from them (not recorded which). These receptors were taken from a young man who had mild COVID-19 (a few samples of this study predate the infection). Cell type and time point are not known.

This clonotype occurred a few times. J is TRBJ1-5 and V is TRBV12-3 or TRBV12-4; no definite D call. The CDR3 is made up of 14 amino acids. Trimming took 3 bases from V and 3 from J, leaving 9 bases between them. The CDR3 DNA reads as TGTGCCAGCAGTTTTGGGCAGACCAATCAGCCCCAGCATTTT. Its protein product is CASSFGQTNQPQHF.

The chain joins TRBV7-9 to TRBJ1-1; D is unclear. The CDR3 consists of 12 residues. V was shortened by 3 bases and J by 4 bases, with 6 bases between the two germline ends. In germline, CDR1 is SEHNR, CDR2 FQNEAQ (reference sequence). Written as DNA, the CDR3 is TGTGCCAGCAGCTTCGTAACCACTGAAGCTTTCTTT. This encodes CASSFVTTEAFF.

In this sample, this clonotype turned up many times. The chain recombines TRBV4-3 with TRBJ2-7; 8 bases are shared with TRBD1. The CDR3 is 16 residues long. The V gene's germline CDR1 is LGHNA and CDR2 YSLEER. V lost 4 bases to trimming and J lost 2 bases; unmatched junction nucleotides: 10. The CDR3 bases are TGCGCCAGCAGCCTCTCACCCGGACAGGGAACCTACGAGCAGTACTTC. Protein: CASSLSPGQGTYEQYF.

This clonotype appeared a few times. The V and J genes are TRBV20-1 and TRBJ1-6, with unresolved D. The CDR3 runs to 13 residues. V lost 1 base, J lost 9 bases, and 10 bases lay in between. The germline V gene has CDR1 DFQATT and CDR2 SNEGSKA (reference sequence). CDR3 amino acids: CSARVVSSSPLHF. Here the CDR3 DNA reads TGCAGTGCTAGAGTTGTCTCTAGTTCACCCCTCCACTTT.

This clonotype has ten or more counts. This rearrangement joins TRBV29-1 to TRBJ2-3; D is unclear. CDR1 is SQVTM and CDR2 is ANQGSEA in the germline V gene. V shed 6 bases and J shed 4 bases, with 8 bases lying between them. The CDR3 is made up of 11 amino acids. Here the CDR3 DNA reads TGCAGCGTAAGGGTGGCAGATACGCAGTATTTT. Protein product: CSVRVADTQYF.

The chain links TRBV4-1 to TRBJ1-5; TRBD1 might be the D (6 bases). The CDR3 totals 16 residues. Trimming took off 1 base at V and 1 base at J, with 11 bases between the two ends. Germline V gene sequence: CDR1 MGHRA, CDR2 YSYEKL. CDR3 coding DNA: TGCGCCAGCAGCCAAGGTCTGGGACAAAGCAATCAGCCCCAGCATTTT. Protein: CASSQGLGQSNQPQHF.

The chain links TRBV15 to TRBJ2-7; D is possibly TRBD1 (6 bases). Per the germline V gene, CDR1 is LNHNV and CDR2 is YYDKDF (reference sequence). The CDR3 is 14 residues long. V dropped 3 bases and J dropped 5 bases, with 14 bases sitting between them. CDR3 DNA: TGTGCCACCAGCAGGCTACAGGGTACCCACGAGCAGTACGTC. Protein: CATSRLQGTHEQYV.

A few counts support this clonotype. This sequence joins TRBV5-1 and TRBJ2-5; a weak D match, TRBD1 (6 bases). This CDR3 is built from 16 residues. V was shortened by 3 bases and J by 5 bases, with 20 bases between the two germline ends. The germline CDR1 and CDR2 sequences are SGHRS and YFSETQ. CDR3 sequence: CASSSGVQGLGETQYF. CDR3 nucleotides: TGCGCCAGCAGCTCTGGAGTGCAGGGGCTTGGGGAGACCCAGTACTTC.

In this sample, this clonotype turned up a few times. The chain joins TRBV6-5 to TRBJ2-1; TRBD2 agrees at 7 bases. Germline CDR1 is MNHEY and CDR2 is SVGAGI. The length of the CDR3 is 13 residues. J gave up 3 bases and V 8 bases, and 4 bases lay outside the gene matches. CDR3 sequence reads: CASGASGYNEQFF. The CDR3 region has the DNA TGTGCCAGCGGGGCTAGCGGCTACAATGAGCAGTTCTTC.

This clonotype was detected only a few times. This rearrangement joins TRBV7-2 to TRBJ2-6; 7 bases line up with TRBD1. Germline assignment: CDR1 SGHTA and CDR2 FQGNSA. Trimming removed 4 bases from V and 4 bases from J; junction bases left unmatched: 4. CDR3 size: 15 residues. CDR3 amino acids: CASSSGTAGANVLTF. The CDR3 bases are TGTGCCAGCAGCTCCGGGACAGCGGGGGCCAACGTCCTGACTTTC. Looking up the rest from reference TRBV7-2 and TRBJ2-6 gives the full variable domain: GAGVSQSPSNKVTEKGKDVELRCDPISGHTALYWYRQSLGQGLEFLIYFQGNSAPDKSGLPSDRFSAERTGGSVSTLTIQRTQQEDSAVYLCASSSGTAGANVLTFGAGSRLTVL.

This clonotype was counted a few times. V is TRBV7-9 and J is TRBJ1-1; D not certain. This CDR3 contains 11 residues. Between the trimmed V and J ends, which lost 8 bases and 8 bases, there was a span of 12 bases. The germline CDR1 and CDR2 sequences are SEHNR and FQNEAQ (reference sequence). CDR3 sequence reads: CASGPGLEAFF. CDR3 bases: TGTGCCAGCGGACCGGGTCTCGAAGCTTTCTTT.

CDR3 region: CASSLIGQRVDTQYF. The CDR3 nucleotides read TGTGCCAGCAGCTTAATCGGACAGAGGGTCGATACGCAGTATTTT. This chain joins TRBV7-9 and TRBJ2-3; a weak D match, TRBD1 (6 bases). V lost 2 bases and J lost 6, with 15 bases in between. The CDR3 totals 15 residues. CDR1 is SEHNR and CDR2 is FQNEAQ in the germline V gene (reference sequence).

CDR3 sequence (DNA): TGTGCCAGCAGCCAGAACCGAGCCGACAGCAAAGAGACCCAGTACTTC. This translates into CASSQNRADSKETQYF. The rearrangement joins TRBV3-1 to TRBJ2-5; TRBD1 might be the D (5 bases). This CDR3 region has 16 residues. The V and J ends lost 3 bases and 3 bases respectively, with 17 bases between them. Looked up from germline, CDR1 is LGHDT and CDR2 is YNNKEL (reference sequence).

J is TRBJ2-7 and V is TRBV7-2; 8 nucleotides match TRBD2. V lost 6 bases and J lost 1; bases outside the gene matches: 5. This CDR3 region has 14 residues. CDR1 and CDR2 from the germline V gene are SGHTA and FQGNSA. This CDR3 reads CASRSSGFSYEQYF. CDR3 nucleotides: TGTGCCAGCAGGTCTAGCGGGTTTTCCTACGAGCAGTACTTC.

The chain links TRBV14 to TRBJ1-2; D ambiguous. The germline gives CDR1 SGHDN, CDR2 FVKESK. Trimming took 1 base from V and 3 from J, leaving 9 bases between them. The CDR3 extends over 14 amino acids. The CDR3 DNA is TGTGCCAGCAGCCAAGGGACGGGTCACTATGGCTACACCTTC. This translates into CASSQGTGHYGYTF. The whole variable domain, filled in from reference TRBV14 and TRBJ1-2, reads EAGVTQFPSHSVIEKGQTVTLRCDPISGHDNLYWYRRVMGKEIKFLLHFVKESKQDESGMPNNRFLAERTGGTYSTLKVQPAELEDSGVYFCASSQGTGHYGYTFGSGTRLTVV.

This clonotype was seen at least ten times. The CDR3 region has the DNA TGTGCCAGCAGTCGTCCGGGGGGGCAAGAGACCCAGTACTTC. Its translation is CASSRPGGQETQYF. The V gene is TRBV7-2, the J gene TRBJ2-5; 8 bases map to TRBD2. The trim removed 6 bases at V and 2 bases at J, leaving 5 bases unmatched. Germline V CDR1 and CDR2: SGHTA, FQGNSA. The length of the CDR3 is 14 residues.

The chain joins TRBV30 to TRBJ1-4; 8 bases match TRBD1. Germline CDR1 and CDR2: GTSNPN and SVGIG (reference sequence). After removal of 1 base from V and 5 bases from J, the junction contained 0 bases not matched to a gene. The CDR3 has 13 residues. The CDR3 reads CAWSGQGNEKLFF. The CDR3 nucleotides read TGTGCCTGGAGTGGACAGGGGAATGAAAAACTGTTTTTT.

CDR3 bases: TGTGCCAGCAGCCATGGCGGGCCCGAGACCCAGTACTTC. Translated, it gives CASSHGGPETQYF. This sequence joins TRBV3-1 and TRBJ2-5; perhaps TRBD2 as D (5 bases). Trimming stripped 3 bases from V and 5 bases from J, with 10 bases between. The CDR3 contains 13 residues. Germline CDR1 LGHDT, CDR2 YNNKEL (reference sequence).

The chain carries TRBV4-3 and TRBJ1-1; D possibly corresponds to TRBD1 (5 bases). V dropped 4 bases and J dropped 8 bases, with 17 bases sitting between them. The CDR3 runs 14 residues. Per the germline V gene, CDR1 is LGHNA and CDR2 is YSLEER. The CDR3 sequence: CASSLYTGDDEAFF. CDR3 nucleotides: TGCGCCAGCAGCCTGTACACAGGCGACGACGAAGCTTTCTTT.

V is TRBV10-3 and J is TRBJ1-1, with D unclear. Germline CDR1 ENHRY, CDR2 SYGVKD. This CDR3 region has 10 residues. Deletions cut 10 bases from V and 5 bases from J, with 8 bases between. CDR3 coding DNA: TGTGCCAGCATGGAAACTGAAGCTTTCTTT. It specifies CASMETEAFF.

J is TRBJ2-2 and V is TRBV5-1; possibly TRBD2 for D (6 bases). CDR1 and CDR2 from the germline V gene are SGHRS and YFSETQ. Trimming removed 6 bases from V and 3 bases from J, with 9 bases in between. The CDR3 has 13 amino acids. The CDR3: CASIPGDTGELFF. CDR3 sequence (DNA): TGCGCCAGCATCCCGGGGGACACCGGGGAGCTGTTTTTT.

The genes are TRBV18 and TRBJ2-7, with TRBD1 as a possible D gene (6 bases). CDR3 size: 14 residues. Germline CDR1 and CDR2: KGHSH and LQKENI. V was pared by 5 bases and J by 1 base, with 12 bases between. The CDR3 region has the DNA TGTGCCAGCTCAGTGCCAGGGGCGTCCTACGAGCAGTACTTC. This gives the protein CASSVPGASYEQYF.

There are a few counts of this clonotype. This rearrangement joins TRBV7-2 to TRBJ1-1; 8 bases are a match to TRBD1. V was pared by 4 bases and J by 3 bases, with 7 bases of the junction left unmatched. The length of the CDR3 is 15 residues. The germline V gene encodes CDR1 SGHTA and CDR2 FQGNSA. The CDR3 nucleotides are TGTGCCAGCAGCTATGGAGGGACAGGACACACTGAAGCTTTCTTT. Protein sequence: CASSYGGTGHTEAFF.

V gene TRBV7-8 combines with J gene TRBJ2-3; D gene uncertain. Trimming pared 4 bases from V and 8 bases from J, leaving 13 bases between. The CDR3 length is 13 residues. Germline V gene lookup returns CDR1 SGHVS and CDR2 FQNEAQ. CDR3 bases: TGTGCCAGCAGCTCCAGAACAGAGCGTACGCAGTATTTT. Its protein is CASSSRTERTQYF. The whole variable domain, filled in from reference TRBV7-8 and TRBJ2-3, reads GAGVSQSPRYKVAKRGQDVALRCDPISGHVSLFWYQQALGQGPEFLTYFQNEAQLDKSGLPSDRFFAERPEGSVSTLKIQRTQQEDSAVYLCASSSRTERTQYFGPGTRLTVL.

The V and J genes are TRBV7-6 and TRBJ1-1, with 9 positions matching TRBD1. CDR3 size: 12 residues. The junction had 1 base not matched to a gene; V was cut back by 4 bases and J by 7 bases. CDR1 and CDR2 (germline): SGHVS, FNYEAQ. CDR3 protein: CASSWTGVEAFF. The DNA for the CDR3 is TGTGCCAGCAGCTGGACAGGGGTTGAAGCTTTCTTT.

This chain uses TRBV18 with TRBJ1-1; 7 nucleotides line up with TRBD1. The V and J ends lost 3 bases and 6 bases, in that order; junction bases with no gene match: 10. Per the germline V gene, CDR1 is KGHSH and CDR2 is LQKENI. This CDR3 region has 15 residues. The CDR3 region has the DNA TGTGCCAGCTCACCGGCAGAGGGGGCGGATCCTGAAGCTTTCTTT. It specifies CASSPAEGADPEAFF.